This T cell receptor beta chain was identified in a study of blood T cell repertoires in COVID-19. Study context: The United States, Italy and Spain were the sources of the acute and convalescent COVID-19 samples. The cDNA or gDNA used as material had been derived from T cells, B-cell-depleted T cells, or PBMCs.

The assay was immunoSEQ multiplex PCR, and TCRdb's table has in-frame clones only and misses some. The sample lists about 21,000 clones, roughly 80% occurring once. The CDR3 is 15 residues long. Germline CDR1 and CDR2: MNHEY and SMNVEV (reference sequence). V lost 5 bases, J lost 7 bases, and 17 bases lay in between. The TCR was taken from a human donor in a cohort sampled during active COVID-19. Input material: peripheral blood. The chain has TRBV27 and TRBJ1-4, with D unclear. The CDR3 DNA follows: TGTGCCAGCAGTCCCGGCGTCTCCGAGGGTGAAAAACTGTTTTTT. It is translated as CASSPGVSEGEKLFF.